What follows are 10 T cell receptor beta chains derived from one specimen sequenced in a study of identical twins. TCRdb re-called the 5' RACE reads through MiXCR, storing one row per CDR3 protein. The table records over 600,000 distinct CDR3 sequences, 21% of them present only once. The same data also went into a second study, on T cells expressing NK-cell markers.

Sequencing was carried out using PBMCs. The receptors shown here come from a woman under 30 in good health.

The CDR3 DNA is TGCAGTGCTAGAGCCCAGGGATTTTTCACCGGGGAGCTGTTTTTT. It codes for CSARAQGFFTGELFF. This rearrangement joins TRBV20-1 to TRBJ2-2; TRBD1 might be the D (5 bases). Per germline, CDR1 DFQATT and CDR2 SNEGSKA (reference sequence). The length of the CDR3 is 15 residues. V lost 1 base and J lost 4, with 13 bases in between.

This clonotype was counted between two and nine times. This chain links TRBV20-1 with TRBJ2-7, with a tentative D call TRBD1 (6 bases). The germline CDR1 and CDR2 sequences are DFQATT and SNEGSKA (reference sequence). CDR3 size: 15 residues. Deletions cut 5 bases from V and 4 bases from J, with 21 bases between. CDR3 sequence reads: CSAAPGASPGYEQYF. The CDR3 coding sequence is TGCAGTGCTGCCCCAGGGGCGTCACCGGGGTACGAGCAGTACTTC.

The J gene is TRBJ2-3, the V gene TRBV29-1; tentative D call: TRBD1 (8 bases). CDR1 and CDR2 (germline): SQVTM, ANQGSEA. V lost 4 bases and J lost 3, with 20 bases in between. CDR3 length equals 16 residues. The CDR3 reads CSVVNREDRVTDTQYF. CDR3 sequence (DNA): TGCAGCGTTGTAAATCGGGAGGACAGGGTTACAGATACGCAGTATTTT.

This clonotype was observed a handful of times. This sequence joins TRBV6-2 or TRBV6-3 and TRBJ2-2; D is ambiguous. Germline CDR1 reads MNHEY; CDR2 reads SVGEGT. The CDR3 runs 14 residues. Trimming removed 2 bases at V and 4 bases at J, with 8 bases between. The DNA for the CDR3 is TGTGCCAGCAGTTACGGCAGCTCCACCGGGGAGCTGTTTTTT. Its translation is CASSYGSSTGELFF.

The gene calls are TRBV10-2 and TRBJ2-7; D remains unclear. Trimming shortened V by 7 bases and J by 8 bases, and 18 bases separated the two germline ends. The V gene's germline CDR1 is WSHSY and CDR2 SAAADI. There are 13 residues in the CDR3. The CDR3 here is CASTDPGSTQQYF. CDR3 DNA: TGCGCCAGCACCGACCCGGGCTCTACGCAGCAGTACTTC.

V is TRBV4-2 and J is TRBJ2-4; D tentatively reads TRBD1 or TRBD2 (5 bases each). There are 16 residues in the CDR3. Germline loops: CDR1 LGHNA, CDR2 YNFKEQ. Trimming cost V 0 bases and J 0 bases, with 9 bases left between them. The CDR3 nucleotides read TGTGCCAGCAGCCAAGACCGGGACGCAGCCAAAAACATTCAGTACTTC. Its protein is CASSQDRDAAKNIQYF.

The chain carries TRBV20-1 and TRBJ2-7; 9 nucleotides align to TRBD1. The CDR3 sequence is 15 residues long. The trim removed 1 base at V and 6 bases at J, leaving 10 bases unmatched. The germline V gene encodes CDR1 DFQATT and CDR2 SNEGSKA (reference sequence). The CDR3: CSARVGTGKVGEQYF. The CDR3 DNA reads TGCAGTGCTAGAGTTGGGACAGGGAAGGTCGGCGAGCAGTACTTC.

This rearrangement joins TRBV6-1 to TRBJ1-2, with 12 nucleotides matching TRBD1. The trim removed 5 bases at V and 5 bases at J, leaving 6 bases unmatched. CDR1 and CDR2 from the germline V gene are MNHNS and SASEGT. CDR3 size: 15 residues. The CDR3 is CASSKGQGATYGYTF. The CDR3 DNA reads TGTGCCAGCAGTAAGGGACAGGGGGCAACGTATGGCTACACCTTC.

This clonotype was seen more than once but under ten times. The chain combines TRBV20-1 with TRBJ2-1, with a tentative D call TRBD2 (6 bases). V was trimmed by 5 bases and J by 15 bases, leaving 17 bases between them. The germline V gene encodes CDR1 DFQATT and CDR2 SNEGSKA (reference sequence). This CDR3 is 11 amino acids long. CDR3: CSAFDSGDGFF. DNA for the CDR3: TGCAGTGCTTTCGATAGCGGAGACGGGTTCTTC.

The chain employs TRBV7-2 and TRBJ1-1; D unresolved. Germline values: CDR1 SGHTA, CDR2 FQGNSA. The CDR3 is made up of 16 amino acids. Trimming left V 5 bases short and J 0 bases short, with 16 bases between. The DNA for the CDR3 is TGTGCCAGCAGCCCATATCAAGGACTCGTGAACACTGAAGCTTTCTTT. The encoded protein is CASSPYQGLVNTEAFF.